Listed below are T cell receptor beta chains from one sample, sequenced in a study of shared clonotypes between healthy human individuals. Method: immunoSEQ multiplex PCR; TCRdb's copy keeps in-frame clones and lacks some. The table shows hundreds of thousands of clones, with around nine tenths occurring only once. The sample comprised memory CD8+ T cells sorted from blood. These receptors were collected from a man between 18 and 29 years old in good health. Each CDR3 is given without its conserved first and last residue. Fields, in order: J gene, V gene, clone size, CDR3 protein. Clone size, where shown, is once, few, many, or a class for clones that have expanded.

J gene: TRBJ2-1
V gene: TRBV7-6
clone size: NA
CDR3 protein: ASSLNSYNEQF

J gene: TRBJ2-5
V gene: TRBV9
clone size: NA
CDR3 protein: ASSVEGSAQETQY

J gene: TRBJ1-1
V gene: TRBV30
clone size: NA
CDR3 protein: AWSVGTAEAF

J gene: TRBJ2-7
V gene: TRBV7-9
clone size: NA
CDR3 protein: ASSSQAGTGFDEQY

J gene: TRBJ2-2
V gene: TRBV25-1
clone size: NA
CDR3 protein: ASSDSGRNTGELF

J gene: TRBJ2-7
V gene: TRBV30
clone size: NA
CDR3 protein: AWRSWGYEQY

J gene: TRBJ2-1
V gene: TRBV6-5
clone size: NA
CDR3 protein: ASSYSQNALNEQF

J gene: TRBJ2-3
V gene: TRBV7-9
clone size: once
CDR3 protein: ASTPARGGPDTQY

J gene: TRBJ1-1
V gene: TRBV9
clone size: NA
CDR3 protein: ASSYFQGIMNTEAF

J gene: TRBJ2-7
V gene: TRBV6-1
clone size: few
CDR3 protein: ASSPSGSSYEQY

J gene: TRBJ2-1
V gene: TRBV27
clone size: NA
CDR3 protein: ASSLSGSSYNEQF

J gene: TRBJ2-3
V gene: TRBV10-3
clone size: NA
CDR3 protein: ATLDGGSGSTDTQY

J gene: TRBJ2-1
V gene: TRBV11-2
clone size: NA
CDR3 protein: ASTPPRQGQYNEQF

J gene: TRBJ1-2
V gene: TRBV11-2
clone size: NA
CDR3 protein: ASSFFGKGANYGYT

J gene: TRBJ2-5
V gene: TRBV29-1
clone size: NA
CDR3 protein: SVTRTGRETQY

J gene: TRBJ2-3
V gene: TRBV14
clone size: once
CDR3 protein: ASSVRGSGDTQY